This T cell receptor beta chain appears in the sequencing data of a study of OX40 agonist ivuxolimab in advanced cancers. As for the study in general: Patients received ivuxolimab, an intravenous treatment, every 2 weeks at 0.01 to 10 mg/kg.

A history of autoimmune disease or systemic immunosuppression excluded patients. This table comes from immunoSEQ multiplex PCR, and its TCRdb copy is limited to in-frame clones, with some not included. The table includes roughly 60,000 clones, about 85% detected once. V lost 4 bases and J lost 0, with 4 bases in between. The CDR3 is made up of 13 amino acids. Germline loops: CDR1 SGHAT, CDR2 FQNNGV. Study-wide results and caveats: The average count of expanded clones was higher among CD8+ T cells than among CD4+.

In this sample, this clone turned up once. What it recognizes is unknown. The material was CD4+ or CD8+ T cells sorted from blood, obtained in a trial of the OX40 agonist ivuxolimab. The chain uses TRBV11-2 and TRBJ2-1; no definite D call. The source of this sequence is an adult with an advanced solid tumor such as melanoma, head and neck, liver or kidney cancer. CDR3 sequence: CASSSLSYNEQFF. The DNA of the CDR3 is TGTGCCAGCAGCTCGCTCTCCTACAATGAGCAGTTCTTC.